The 17 T cell receptor beta chains below all came from one sample that was sequenced in a study of shared clonotypes between healthy human individuals. The data were produced by immunoSEQ multiplex PCR, yet TCRdb's version contains in-frame clones alone and is incomplete. The sample lists over 150,000 clones; approximately 62% were seen once. The sample was memory CD4+ T cells sorted from blood. The sample's subset: CD45RA-negative fraction. These receptors all stem from a man under 40 in good health.

The rearrangement uses TRBV28 and TRBJ1-5; 7 bases match TRBD1. Per the germline V gene, CDR1 is MDHEN and CDR2 is SYDVKM. The V and J ends lost 6 bases and 6 bases, in that order; junction bases with no gene match: 17. The CDR3 loop spans 17 amino acids. This CDR3 is CASSPTDDRDWGQPQHF. The CDR3 bases are TGTGCCAGCAGCCCAACGGACGACAGGGATTGGGGTCAGCCCCAGCATTTT.

This clone has just a few counts. The rearrangement uses TRBV5-4 and TRBJ2-7, with unresolved D. In germline, CDR1 is SGHNT, CDR2 YYREEE (reference sequence). V gave up 2 bases and J gave up 3 bases, with 3 bases separating them. The CDR3 consists of 11 residues. The CDR3: CASSFNYEQYF. CDR3 DNA sequence: TGTGCCAGCAGCTTCAACTACGAGCAGTACTTC.

This clone was counted a few times. This sequence joins TRBV5-1 and TRBJ2-7; D remains unclear. V lost 1 base and J 2 bases, leaving 7 bases between the germline ends. Germline CDR1 SGHRS, CDR2 YFSETQ. CDR3 length equals 13 residues. The CDR3 sequence is CASSLIPPYEQYF. The CDR3 nucleotides read TGCGCCAGCAGCTTGATCCCCCCCTACGAGCAGTACTTC.

This chain joins TRBV7-5 and TRBJ2-1. TRBV7-5 is flagged as a pseudogene. The CDR3 is 15 amino acids. As DNA, the CDR3 is TGTGTCAGAAGCGCCGGGGCTACGGAATTCAATGAGCAGTTCTTC. Translation: CVRSAGATEFNEQFF.

The V and J genes are TRBV7-6 and TRBJ2-3; 13 bases agree with TRBD2. Losses at the gene ends were 3 bases for V and 4 bases for J; bases not matched to a gene: 4. The CDR3 totals 16 residues. Germline CDR1 is SGHVS and CDR2 is FNYEAQ. Here the CDR3 reads CASSFGTSGIPDTQYF. The CDR3 DNA reads as TGTGCCAGCAGCTTTGGGACTAGCGGGATCCCAGATACGCAGTATTTT.

The rearrangement links TRBV5-1 to TRBJ2-2; TRBD2 agrees at 7 bases. Germline trimming cut 5 bases from V and 1 base from J; bases unmatched to any gene: 5. The CDR3 consists of 15 residues. Germline assignment: CDR1 SGHRS and CDR2 YFSETQ. This chain's CDR3 is CASRPLAVNTGELFF. CDR3 nucleotides: TGCGCCAGCAGACCCCTAGCGGTGAACACCGGGGAGCTGTTTTTT.

The gene calls are TRBV7-9 and TRBJ2-1; 11 bases fit TRBD2. CDR1 and CDR2 (germline): SEHNR, FQNEAQ (reference sequence). CDR3 length equals 15 residues. V was clipped by 1 base and J by 8 bases; unmatched bases: 4. The CDR3 loop reads CASSLEGLAGDEQFF. Written as DNA, the CDR3 is TGTGCCAGCAGCTTAGAAGGACTAGCGGGTGATGAGCAGTTCTTC.

This clone was counted once. The V call is TRBV7-2, the J call TRBJ2-1; 7 nucleotides match TRBD1. This CDR3 contains 14 residues. Germline CDR1 SGHTA, CDR2 FQGNSA. V gave up 6 bases and J gave up 3 bases; unmatched junction bases: 5. The chain's CDR3 is CASSFRTGYNEQFF. The CDR3 DNA reads TGTGCCAGCAGTTTTAGGACAGGCTACAATGAGCAGTTCTTC. Variable domain in full (rest from reference TRBV7-2 and TRBJ2-1): GAGVSQSPSNKVTEKGKDVELRCDPISGHTALYWYRQSLGQGLEFLIYFQGNSAPDKSGLPSDRFSAERTGGSVSTLTIQRTQQEDSAVYLCASSFRTGYNEQFFGPGTRLTVL.

The chain recombines TRBV2 with TRBJ1-1; a possible D gene is TRBD1 (6 bases). Germline CDR1 and CDR2: SNHLY and FYNNEI. Trimming cost V 5 bases and J 3 bases, with 7 bases left between them. CDR3 length: 12 residues. The DNA for the CDR3 is TGTGCCAGCAGTACAGGGTACACTGAAGCTTTCTTT. Its translation: CASSTGYTEAFF. Using reference TRBV2 and TRBJ1-1 for the parts outside the CDR3, the full variable domain is EPEVTQTPSHQVTQMGQEVILRCVPISNHLYFYWYRQILGQKVEFLVSFYNNEISEKSEIFDDQFSVERPDGSNFTLKIRSTKLEDSAMYFCASSTGYTEAFFGQGTRLTVV.

This chain joins TRBV27 and TRBJ1-5; TRBD1 aligns across 10 bases. The germline V gene has CDR1 MNHEY and CDR2 SMNVEV (reference sequence). CDR3 size: 14 residues. V lost 6 bases to trimming and J lost 7 bases; unmatched junction nucleotides: 6. CDR3 sequence: CASRTGTGVQPQHF. The DNA of the CDR3 is TGTGCCAGCAGGACCGGGACAGGGGTCCAGCCCCAGCATTTT.

The chain uses TRBV7-3 and TRBJ2-3; 13 bases are a match to TRBD2. CDR3 length equals 16 residues. CDR1 is SGHTA and CDR2 is FQGTGA in the germline V gene. V shed 6 bases, J shed 6 bases, and the junction held 9 bases outside the gene matches. The CDR3 DNA reads TGTGCCAGCAGTTCCAGACTAGCGGGAGGTGGTGATACGCAGTATTTT. This translates into CASSSRLAGGGDTQYF.

The chain uses TRBV6-5 and TRBJ2-7, with D possibly TRBD1 on 5 matching bases. V was pared by 0 bases and J by 3 bases, with 6 bases between. The CDR3 has 13 amino acids. Germline V lookup: CDR1 MNHEY, CDR2 SVGAGI. This CDR3 is CASSYSQVYEQYF. DNA of the CDR3: TGTGCCAGCAGTTACTCACAGGTCTACGAGCAGTACTTC.

The CDR3 DNA is TGCGCCAGCAGCCCCTCGGGGGAGGGCACTGAAGCTTTCTTT. It yields the protein CASSPSGEGTEAFF. The gene calls are TRBV5-1 and TRBJ1-1, with a weak D call TRBD1 (5 bases). The CDR3 is made up of 14 amino acids. The V gene lost 4 bases and the J gene lost 4 bases, with 14 bases spanning the gap. The germline V gene has CDR1 SGHRS and CDR2 YFSETQ.

This clone was seen a few times. Other DNA sequences in this sample translate to the same CDR3. This rearrangement joins TRBV5-6 to TRBJ2-1; no firm D call. V was cut by 0 bases and J by 4 bases, with 5 bases left in between. This CDR3 is 13 amino acids long. Germline assignment: CDR1 SGHDT and CDR2 YYEEEE. DNA for the CDR3: TGTGCCAGCAGCTTGGGGGAATACAATGAGCAGTTCTTC. This encodes CASSLGEYNEQFF.

The chain is built from TRBV11-2 and TRBJ2-7, with D perhaps being TRBD1 or TRBD2 (5 bases each). Trimming cost V 5 bases and J 2 bases, with 19 bases left between them. This CDR3 comprises 16 residues. The germline V gene has CDR1 SGHAT and CDR2 FQNNGV. The CDR3 is CASSPRGAGGPYEQYF. The CDR3 bases are TGTGCCAGCAGCCCGAGAGGGGCAGGCGGACCCTACGAGCAGTACTTC.

This chain connects TRBV30 to TRBJ1-2; a possible D gene is TRBD1 (6 bases). The CDR3 runs to 14 residues. Germline CDR1 GTSNPN, CDR2 SVGIG (reference sequence). The germline V and J ends were trimmed by 0 bases and 6 bases, with 14 bases remaining between them. CDR3 region: CAWSVRRTADGYTF. As DNA, the CDR3 is TGTGCCTGGAGTGTACGGAGGACAGCCGATGGCTACACCTTC. Variable domain in full (rest from reference TRBV30 and TRBJ1-2): SQTIHQWPATLVQPVGSPLSLECTVEGTSNPNLYWYRQAAGRGLQLLFYSVGIGQISSEVPQNLSASRPQDRQFILSSKKLLLSDSGFYLCAWSVRRTADGYTFGSGTRLTVV.

This clone came up many times. The CDR3: CASSHLALLSYEQYF. The CDR3 DNA is TGTGCCAGCAGTCATCTAGCGCTCCTCTCCTACGAGCAGTACTTC. The V and J genes are TRBV27 and TRBJ2-7; possible D gene TRBD2, 6 bases. V shed 5 bases and J shed 0 bases, with 14 bases lying between them. Germline-derived CDR1 and CDR2 are MNHEY and SMNVEV (reference sequence). The CDR3 runs to 15 residues.